Presented here are 5 T cell receptor beta chains from one specimen sequenced in a study of cytomegalovirus exposure and HLA in healthy donors listed by TCRdb under 2017. The library came from the immunoSEQ multiplex PCR assay. The source is immuneACCESS, and TCRdb retained only in-frame sequences with V and J called. Part of the clones is not carried over; for the studies checked, unresolved V genes explain less than half of this, and the remainder is unexplained. Recorded for this sample are around 300,000 clones; about 86% of them occurred a single time. The ten largest make up 0.95% to 1.1% of the sample. Sequenced input: PBMCs. These receptors originate from a woman aged 18-29 years in good health and CMV-seronegative.

This clone was recorded only once. J is TRBJ1-5 and V is TRBV27; TRBD1 might be the D (6 bases). V lost 1 base to trimming and J lost 2 bases, with 18 bases between them. The CDR3 contains 18 residues. Per the germline V gene, CDR1 is MNHEY and CDR2 is SMNVEV (reference sequence). CDR3 sequence: CASSLYFGGRAGNQPQHF. CDR3 DNA: TGTGCCAGCAGTTTATATTTTGGGGGCCGGGCTGGCAATCAGCCCCAGCATTTT.

J is TRBJ1-1 and V is TRBV5-1; 8 bases match TRBD1. The CDR3 loop spans 15 amino acids. Germline CDR1 and CDR2: SGHRS and YFSETQ. V dropped 1 base and J dropped 2; count of bases not matched to a gene: 4. In nucleotides, the CDR3 is TGCGCCAGCAGCTTGCTGGGACAGGCAAACACTGAAGCTTTCTTT. Residues: CASSLLGQANTEAFF.

The chain links TRBV4-1 to TRBJ1-5; D is unclear. Trimming pared 0 bases from V and 0 bases from J, leaving 12 bases between. From germline, CDR1 is MGHRA and CDR2 YSYEKL. The CDR3 has 17 residues. The CDR3 nucleotides are TGCGCCAGCAGCCAAGAGACTCTTGGGAGTAGCAATCAGCCCCAGCATTTT. Translation: CASSQETLGSSNQPQHF.

This clone came up once. The chain has TRBV6-5 and TRBJ1-6, with D possibly TRBD1 on 5 matching bases. Deletions cut 2 bases from V and 6 bases from J, with 14 bases between. CDR1 is MNHEY, CDR2 SVGAGI, per germline. The CDR3 sequence is 16 residues long. Written as DNA, the CDR3 is TGTGCCAGCAGTTACCAGGGCAGTACCTCTAATTCACCCCTCCACTTT. This gives the protein CASSYQGSTSNSPLHF.

This clone was counted a single time. J is TRBJ1-3 and V is TRBV27; a possible D gene is TRBD1 (6 bases). The CDR3 is made up of 15 amino acids. Between the trimmed V and J ends, which lost 5 bases and 2 bases, there was a span of 13 bases. Germline CDR1 reads MNHEY; CDR2 reads SMNVEV (reference sequence). The CDR3 nucleotides are TGTGCCAGCAGTACTACAGGGATCCCTGGAAACACCATATATTTT. Amino acids: CASSTTGIPGNTIYF.